A selection of T cell receptor beta chains follows, all from one sample in a study of breast tumors, draining lymph nodes, adjacent tissues. In TCRdb, the multiplex PCR reads were re-called with MiXCR into one record per CDR3 protein. The sample contains roughly 260,000 distinct CDR3 sequences, 30% to 35% of which appear only once. Sequenced material: axillary lymph node tissue. Receptors were obtained from a female donor with breast cancer. Some clones in this sample may be carry-over from other donors' samples. CDR3s include the opening cysteine and the closing phenylalanine or tryptophan. The order of the fields is J gene, V gene, D gene, clone size, CDR3 protein, CDR3 DNA. A D gene is named only where the DNA matches it firmly. Not every row has a clone size; where given, it reads once, few, many or a size class.

J: TRBJ1-2; V: TRBV28; D: -; size: many; CDR3: CAISSGTINYGYTF; DNA: TGTGCCATCTCGTCGGGAACCATTAACTATGGCTACACCTTC
J: TRBJ1-5; V: TRBV6-5; D: -; size: -; CDR3: CASSHSSGFQPQHF; DNA: TGTGCCAGCAGTCACTCCTCGGGTTTCCAGCCCCAGCATTTT
J: TRBJ2-7; V: TRBV5-1; D: -; size: many; CDR3: CASSSLAGGHYEQYF; DNA: TGCGCCAGCAGCTCCCTGGCGGGTGGCCACTACGAGCAGTACTTC
J: TRBJ2-5; V: TRBV7-9; D: TRBD1; size: once; CDR3: CASSLVYRGQETQYF; DNA: TGTGCCAGCAGCTTAGTATACAGGGGGCAAGAGACCCAGTACTTC
J: TRBJ2-2; V: TRBV7-2; D: -; size: once; CDR3: CASGLLQGTGELVF; DNA: TGTGCCAGCGGCTTACTTCAGGGCACCGGGGAGCTGGTTTTT
J: TRBJ1-2; V: TRBV20-1; D: -; size: many; CDR3: CSALKAGGYTF; DNA: TGCAGTGCTCTTAAAGCGGGGGGCTACACCTTC
J: TRBJ1-2; V: TRBV10-3; D: -; size: many; CDR3: CAISESPSRDTAYGYTF; DNA: TGTGCCATCAGTGAGTCCCCATCGCGGGACACCGCGTATGGCTACACCTTC
J: TRBJ2-3; V: TRBV25-1; D: TRBD1; size: many; CDR3: CASSRTGAPTDTQYF; DNA: TGTGCCAGCAGTAGAACAGGGGCGCCCACAGATACGCAGTATTTT
J: TRBJ2-3; V: TRBV7-9; D: TRBD1; size: many; CDR3: CASSLRDRVRDTQYF; DNA: TGTGCCAGCAGCTTAAGGGACAGGGTAAGAGATACGCAGTATTTT
J: TRBJ2-1; V: TRBV14; D: -; size: many; CDR3: CASRRGNGNEQFF; DNA: TGTGCCAGCCGACGAGGAAACGGTAATGAGCAGTTCTTC
J: TRBJ2-5; V: TRBV5-1; D: -; size: many; CDR3: CASSLALVQETQYF; DNA: TGCGCCAGCAGCTTGGCTCTCGTACAAGAGACCCAGTACTTC
J: TRBJ2-7; V: TRBV9; D: TRBD2; size: many; CDR3: CASSGGLGSYEQYF; DNA: TGTGCCAGCAGCGGGGGACTAGGATCCTACGAGCAGTACTTC
J: TRBJ1-1; V: TRBV6-6; D: -; size: -; CDR3: CASSYSGRENTEAFF; DNA: TGTGCCAGCAGTTACTCCGGCAGGGAGAACACTGAAGCTTTCTTT